These 13 T cell receptor beta chains share one sample of origin, sequenced in a study of glioma-infiltrating T cells after dendritic cell vaccination. Here immunoSEQ multiplex PCR was the method, and the copy in TCRdb shows in-frame clones only, minus some. The sample lists around 100,000 clones, 81% seen once, with approximately 12% in the top ten. The source was blood, collected before dendritic cell vaccination. These receptor sequences come from a human donor with glioblastoma.

This chain connects TRBV30 to TRBJ1-4, with 9 bases aligning to TRBD1. V dropped 5 bases and J dropped 2; count of bases not matched to a gene: 3. CDR3 size: 14 residues. CDR1 is GTSNPN, CDR2 SVGIG, per germline (reference sequence). The CDR3 protein is CAWSGTGTNEKLFF. The CDR3 DNA follows: TGTGCCTGGTCCGGGACAGGGACTAATGAAAAACTGTTTTTT.

The genes are TRBV19 and TRBJ2-7; D uncertain. CDR1 and CDR2 from the germline V gene are LNHDA and SQIVND (reference sequence). This CDR3 spans 14 amino acids. V was clipped by 0 bases and J by 3 bases, with 9 bases between them. As DNA, the CDR3 is TGTGCCAGTAGTATAGATAGGAACAGCTACGAGCAGTACTTC. Translation: CASSIDRNSYEQYF.

The V and J genes are TRBV27 and TRBJ1-1, with D possibly being TRBD1 (5 bases). Germline CDR1 and CDR2: MNHEY and SMNVEV (reference sequence). The V and J ends lost 0 bases and 4 bases respectively, with 9 bases between them. CDR3 length equals 14 residues. The CDR3 is CASSLSEGVTEAFF. DNA for the CDR3: TGTGCCAGCAGTTTATCTGAAGGGGTCACTGAAGCTTTCTTT.

The chain couples TRBV27 to TRBJ2-3; the D gene is possibly TRBD2 (7 bases). CDR1 and CDR2 from the germline V gene are MNHEY and SMNVEV (reference sequence). The CDR3 runs 15 residues. The V gene lost 4 bases and the J gene lost 4 bases, with 15 bases spanning the gap. The DNA of the CDR3 is TGTGCCAGCAGTTCCCTTAGGGGGGGGGCAGATACGCAGTATTTT. Translation: CASSSLRGGADTQYF.

CDR3 in amino acids: CASSSLWDRATNEKLFF. The CDR3 DNA sequence: TGTGCCAGCAGTTCCCTCTGGGACAGAGCAACTAATGAAAAACTGTTTTTT. The chain employs TRBV11-2 and TRBJ1-4; the match to TRBD1 covers 7 bases. This CDR3 is built from 17 residues. Germline CDR1 is SGHAT and CDR2 is FQNNGV. The V segment lost 6 bases and the J segment 0 bases; nucleotides outside the gene matches: 10.

The V call is TRBV7-6, the J call TRBJ2-1; 11 bases fit TRBD1. The junction had 5 bases not matched to a gene; V was cut back by 6 bases and J by 4 bases. Germline lookup yields CDR1 SGHVS and CDR2 FNYEAQ. The CDR3 has 15 residues. CDR3 nucleotide sequence: TGTGCCAGCAGGGAAGGGACAGGGGGATACAATGAGCAGTTCTTC. This codes for CASREGTGGYNEQFF.

This chain uses TRBV5-4 with TRBJ2-3; D not certain. This CDR3 region has 16 residues. Deletions cut 1 base from V and 2 bases from J, with 14 bases between. CDR1 is SGHNT and CDR2 is YYREEE in the germline V gene (reference sequence). The chain's CDR3 is CASSLQFNRDTDTQYF. In DNA, the CDR3 is TGTGCCAGCAGCTTGCAATTTAACAGAGACACAGATACGCAGTATTTT.

This clone has a single count. This CDR3 reads CASSAQGAGNTEAFF. The CDR3 DNA sequence: TGCGCCAGCAGCGCCCAGGGGGCGGGAAACACTGAAGCTTTCTTT. This rearrangement joins TRBV5-1 to TRBJ1-1; 8 bases are shared with TRBD1. V shed 4 bases, J shed 2 bases, and the junction held 7 bases outside the gene matches. This CDR3 spans 15 amino acids. CDR1 is SGHRS, CDR2 YFSETQ, per germline.

This clone appeared once. V usage is TRBV6-5 and J usage is TRBJ1-1; TRBD1 is a possible D gene (5 bases). V lost 2 bases and J lost 1, with 8 bases in between. The germline V gene has CDR1 MNHEY and CDR2 SVGAGI. The CDR3 extends over 14 amino acids. CDR3 residues: CASSYGGTNTEAFF. The DNA of the CDR3 is TGTGCCAGCAGTTACGGGGGGACGAACACTGAAGCTTTCTTT.

This rearrangement joins TRBV19 to TRBJ1-1, with D maybe TRBD1 (6 bases). CDR1 and CDR2 from the germline V gene are LNHDA and SQIVND (reference sequence). The CDR3 contains 14 residues. Trimming took 5 bases from V and 5 from J, leaving 15 bases between them. CDR3 nucleotides: TGTGCCAGTAGTGTGCGGGGGGCTCGGACTGAAGCTTTCTTT. Protein sequence: CASSVRGARTEAFF.

The J gene is TRBJ1-1, the V gene TRBV28, with 12 bases that match TRBD1. The CDR3 sequence is 16 residues long. Germline V gives CDR1 MDHEN, CDR2 SYDVKM. The V segment lost 5 bases and the J segment 10 bases; nucleotides outside the gene matches: 14. The CDR3 loop is CASSVSGTGGLYGAFF. The CDR3 DNA sequence: TGTGCCAGCAGTGTCTCCGGGACAGGGGGCCTTTATGGAGCTTTCTTT.

This clone has more than one count but fewer than ten. The J gene is TRBJ1-1, the V gene TRBV19; TRBD1 might be the D (6 bases). V was cut by 5 bases and J by 5 bases, with 15 bases left in between. Germline V CDR1 and CDR2: LNHDA, SQIVND (reference sequence). The CDR3 length is 14 residues. This CDR3 is CASSVNRDATEAFF. Written as DNA, the CDR3 is TGTGCCAGTAGTGTGAACAGGGATGCTACTGAAGCTTTCTTT.

This chain links TRBV10-1 with TRBJ1-2; no firm D call. CDR3 length: 14 residues. CDR1 and CDR2 from the germline V gene are WNHNN and SYGVQD (reference sequence). Trimming removed 0 bases from V and 2 bases from J, with 7 bases in between. The DNA of the CDR3 is TGCGCCAGCAGTGAGTCCATAGAGAACTATGGCTACACCTTC. Translation gives CASSESIENYGYTF.